This is a list of T cell receptor beta chains from one sample in a study of T cell repertoires in cytomegalovirus infection. TCRdb ran MiXCR on the reads and lists one entry per CDR3 protein. The sample comprises 360,000 or so distinct CDR3 sequences, roughly 34% of which are singletons, and about 14% rests with the top ten. What these receptors recognize is not known. The sample was cultured PBMCs, taken from culture after CMV antigen stimulation. The receptors originated from a human donor in good health (CMV status not recorded). Some clones in this sample may be carry-over from other donors' samples. CDR3s include the opening cysteine and the closing phenylalanine or tryptophan. The D gene is left open where the match is weak. Not all rows give a size; the values are once, few, many and, for expanded clones, a class.

v_call	cdr3_length	clone_size	j_call	d_call	cdr3_aa	cdr3_nt
TRBV5-4	14	few	TRBJ2-3	-	CASSAGWGTDTQYF	TGTGCCAGCAGCGCAGGATGGGGGACAGATACGCAGTATTTT
TRBV7-4	14	-	TRBJ2-4	-	CASTPGGVGHIQYF	TGTGCCAGCACCCCGGGCGGAGTTGGGCACATTCAGTACTTC
TRBV29-1	13	few	TRBJ2-7	TRBD1	CSVATYRGYEQYF	TGCAGCGTTGCCACCTACAGGGGTTACGAGCAGTACTTC
TRBV12-3/TRBV12-4	15	-	TRBJ2-3	-	CASSHGTLGTDTQYF	TGTGCCAGCAGCCACGGGACGTTGGGCACAGATACGCAGTATTTT
TRBV7-2	14	few	TRBJ2-1	-	CASTRPAGAHEQFF	TGTGCCAGCACTAGGCCGGCGGGGGCCCATGAGCAGTTCTTC
TRBV29-1	15	-	TRBJ1-4	TRBD1	CSVKVTGTGEEKLFF	TGCAGCGTAAAAGTTACCGGGACAGGGGAAGAAAAACTGTTTTTT
TRBV6-5	18	few	TRBJ2-2	TRBD2	CASSPPGGTSFNTGELFF	TGTGCCAGCAGTCCGCCTGGGGGGACTAGCTTCAACACCGGGGAGCTGTTTTTT
TRBV12-3/TRBV12-4	16	-	TRBJ2-5	TRBD2	CASSLNSGRGEETQYF	TGTGCCAGCAGTTTAAATAGCGGGAGAGGAGAAGAGACCCAGTACTTC
TRBV7-2	15	many	TRBJ2-7	-	CASSLDGLASYEQYF	TGTGCCAGCAGCTTAGATGGGCTAGCTTCTTACGAGCAGTACTTC
TRBV19	16	-	TRBJ2-3	-	CASSHNPERNTDTQYF	TGTGCCAGTAGTCACAACCCCGAGCGGAACACAGATACGCAGTATTTT
TRBV6-2/TRBV6-3	14	-	TRBJ1-5	-	CASTPTPPNQPQHF	TGTGCCAGCACCCCTACCCCTCCCAATCAGCCCCAGCATTTT
TRBV7-9	14	-	TRBJ1-1	-	CASSFLGLKPEAFF	TGTGCCAGCAGCTTCCTAGGTCTGAAGCCTGAAGCTTTCTTT
TRBV7-8	17	-	TRBJ1-4	-	CASSPPWDSGEGEKLFF	TGTGCCAGCAGCCCCCCATGGGACTCGGGGGAGGGTGAAAAACTGTTTTTT
TRBV12-3/TRBV12-4	15	few	TRBJ2-5	TRBD1	CASSHSNRGRETQYF	TGTGCCAGCAGTCATTCCAACAGGGGTCGGGAGACCCAGTACTTC
TRBV7-6	16	-	TRBJ2-5	TRBD1	CASSLAGTGYSETQYF	TGTGCCAGCAGCTTGGCCGGGACAGGGTATTCGGAGACCCAGTACTTC
TRBV7-6	12	-	TRBJ2-7	-	CASSLRTYEQYF	TGTGCCAGCAGCTTACGAACCTACGAGCAGTACTTC
TRBV6-5	17	-	TRBJ2-1	-	CASSYLWGGRSYNEQFF	TGTGCCAGCAGTTACCTTTGGGGCGGTCGCTCCTACAATGAGCAGTTCTTC
TRBV27	14	-	TRBJ2-2	-	CASSNGLRTGELFF	TGTGCCAGCAGTAACGGACTCCGGACCGGGGAGCTGTTTTTT
TRBV12-3/TRBV12-4	14	few	TRBJ1-2	TRBD1	CASTSGGASYGYTF	TGTGCCAGCACTTCAGGGGGCGCGAGCTATGGCTACACCTTC
TRBV6-5	19	-	TRBJ1-6	-	CASSYSRGPKSSYNSPLHF	TGTGCCAGCAGTTACTCGAGGGGACCAAAGAGCTCCTATAATTCACCCCTCCACTTT
TRBV10-3	17	-	TRBJ2-3	TRBD2	CAISEFRLAGGRDTQYF	TGTGCCATCAGTGAGTTTCGCCTAGCGGGAGGGCGGGATACGCAGTATTTT
TRBV7-6	17	few	TRBJ1-5	TRBD1	CASSQRSTGAYNQPQHF	TGTGCCAGCAGCCAGAGGTCGACAGGGGCCTACAATCAGCCCCAGCATTTT
TRBV7-8	13	many	TRBJ1-4	-	CASSPTTNEKLFF	TGTGCCAGCAGCCCAACAACTAATGAAAAACTGTTTTTT
TRBV7-8	13	many	TRBJ1-2	-	CASSLDPGYGYTF	TGTGCCAGCAGCTTAGACCCAGGCTATGGCTACACCTTC
TRBV7-2	13	-	TRBJ2-7	-	CASSQGFSYEQYF	TGTGCCAGCAGCCAAGGGTTCTCCTACGAGCAGTACTTC
TRBV4-3	13	few	TRBJ2-1	-	CASSQVLGNEQFF	TGCGCCAGCAGCCAAGTTTTGGGGAATGAGCAGTTCTTC
TRBV5-4	13	few	TRBJ2-1	-	CASSTRPYNEQFF	TGTGCCAGCAGCACCCGACCCTACAATGAGCAGTTCTTC
TRBV12-3/TRBV12-4	16	-	TRBJ1-4	-	CASSTSYRATGEKLFF	TGTGCCAGCAGCACTTCCTACAGGGCGACGGGGGAAAAACTGTTTTTT
TRBV7-2	17	-	TRBJ2-1	TRBD2	CASSLRTSSGRRGEQFF	TGTGCCAGCAGCTTACGAACTTCTAGCGGGAGAAGGGGGGAGCAGTTCTTC
TRBV12-3/TRBV12-4	14	-	TRBJ1-1	-	CASRPDRLNTEAFF	TGTGCCAGCAGACCGGACAGACTTAACACTGAAGCTTTCTTT
TRBV6-6	15	-	TRBJ2-7	-	CASRGGLGGLYEQYF	TGTGCCAGCCGAGGAGGGCTTGGCGGGTTATACGAGCAGTACTTC